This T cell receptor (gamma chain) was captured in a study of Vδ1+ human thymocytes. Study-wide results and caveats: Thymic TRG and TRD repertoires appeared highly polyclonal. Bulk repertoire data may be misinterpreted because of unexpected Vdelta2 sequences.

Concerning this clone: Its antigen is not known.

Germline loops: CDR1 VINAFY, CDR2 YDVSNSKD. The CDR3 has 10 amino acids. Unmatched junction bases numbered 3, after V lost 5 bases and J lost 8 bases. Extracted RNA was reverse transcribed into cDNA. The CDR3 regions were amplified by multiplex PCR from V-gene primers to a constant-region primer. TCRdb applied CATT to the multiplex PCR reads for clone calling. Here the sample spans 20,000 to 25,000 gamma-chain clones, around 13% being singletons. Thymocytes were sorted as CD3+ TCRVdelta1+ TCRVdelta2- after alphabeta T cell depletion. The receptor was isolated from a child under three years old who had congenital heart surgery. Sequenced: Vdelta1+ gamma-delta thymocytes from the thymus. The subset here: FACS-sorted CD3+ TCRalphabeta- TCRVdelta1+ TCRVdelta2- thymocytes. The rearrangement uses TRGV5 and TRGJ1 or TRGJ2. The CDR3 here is CATWGDKKLF. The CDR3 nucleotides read TGTGCCACCTGGGGCGATAAGAAACTCTTT.